The present T cell receptor (beta chain) was sequenced within a study of T-cell reconstitution after alpha-beta-depleted transplantation in children. Germline-derived CDR1 and CDR2 are SEHNR and FQNEAQ (reference sequence). The CDR3 is made up of 15 amino acids. Trimming removed 1 base at V and 4 bases at J, with 13 bases between. TCRbeta library preparation incorporated unique molecular identifiers. TCRdb independently ran MiXCR on the PCR reads; one entry per CDR3 protein. The repertoire holds about 500,000 distinct CDR3 sequences, with 30% to 35% as singletons. This chain joins TRBV7-9 and TRBJ1-2; D ambiguous. Sequenced material: PBMCs from the stem cell graft donor, taken from the stem cell graft. The origin of this receptor is a human donor who donated a stem cell graft to a child with aplastic anemia. CDR3 sequence reads: CASSLEAGFAYGYTF. CDR3 in DNA: TGTGCCAGCAGCTTAGAGGCGGGGTTCGCCTATGGCTACACCTTC.